The 30 T cell receptor beta chains listed next were all sequenced from one sample in a study of T cells in Graves' hyperthyroidism and ophthalmopathy. Amplification yielded TCR beta CDR3 regions, with RNA transcripts as the source. The primer set for the first-round RT-PCR of the TCR CDR3 was HTBI. Using its own MiXCR run on the multiplex PCR reads, TCRdb lists one record per CDR3 protein. This table has 550,000 to 800,000 distinct CDR3 sequences, 15% to 20% appearing once. The sequencing sample was made of blood. Every receptor here comes from a man aged 45-65 years with Graves' hyperthyroidism.

J is TRBJ2-7 and V is TRBV7-2; maybe TRBD2 (5 bases). Trimming took off 6 bases at V and 2 bases at J, with 11 bases between the two ends. CDR1 and CDR2 from the germline V gene are SGHTA and FQGNSA. The CDR3 extends over 13 amino acids. The CDR3 is CASRRRETYEQYF. CDR3 bases: TGTGCCAGCAGACGACGGGAAACCTACGAGCAGTACTTC.

This clonotype was seen ten or more times. V gene TRBV5-5 combines with J gene TRBJ2-5, with D perhaps matching TRBD2 (5 bases). V dropped 4 bases and J dropped 5 bases, with 15 bases sitting between them. Germline assignment: CDR1 SGHKS and CDR2 YYEKEE (reference sequence). The CDR3 is 14 residues long. The DNA for the CDR3 is TGTGCCAGCAGCACTTTCGGGGTCGGGGAGACCCAGTACTTC. It translates to CASSTFGVGETQYF.

This clonotype was counted many times. This chain uses TRBV5-8 with TRBJ2-1; 10 nucleotides line up with TRBD2. The length of the CDR3 is 15 residues. In germline, CDR1 is SGHTS, CDR2 YDEGEE. V shed 4 bases and J 6 bases; nucleotides not matched to a gene: 7. The CDR3 spells CASSPGTSVGNEQFF. The CDR3 DNA reads TGTGCCAGCAGCCCCGGGACTAGCGTGGGCAATGAGCAGTTCTTC. Looking up the rest from reference TRBV5-8 and TRBJ2-1 gives the full variable domain: EAGVTQSPTHLIKTRGQQATLRCSPISGHTSVYWYQQALGLGLQFLLWYDEGEERNRGNFPPRFSGRQFPNYSSELNVNALELEDSALYLCASSPGTSVGNEQFFGPGTRLTVL.

This clonotype came up many times. V and J are TRBV28 and TRBJ2-1; 8 bases match TRBD2. Trimming took 7 bases from V and 0 from J; bases not matched to a gene: 11. The CDR3 covers 17 residues. Germline V lookup: CDR1 MDHEN, CDR2 SYDVKM. CDR3 DNA: TGTGCCAGCATCTCCGCCCTCGGGGGGGGCTCCTACAATGAGCAGTTCTTC. Translating gives CASISALGGGSYNEQFF.

There are many counts of this clonotype. The chain combines TRBV12-3 or TRBV12-4 with TRBJ1-2, with D unresolved. Trimming stripped 4 bases from V and 8 bases from J, with 8 bases between. CDR3 length: 11 residues. CDR3 in amino acids: CASSYFDGYTF. Here the CDR3 DNA reads TGTGCCAGCAGTTATTTTGACGGCTACACCTTC.

This clonotype was counted at least ten times. J is TRBJ2-2 and V is TRBV11-2; the match to TRBD1 covers 7 bases. The CDR3 has 16 residues. Germline V gene data show CDR1 as SGHAT and CDR2 as FQNNGV. With 2 bases clipped from V and 1 base from J, the junction kept 4 bases outside the gene matches. CDR3 sequence reads: CASSLPTGENTGELFF. The CDR3 nucleotides read TGTGCCAGCAGCTTACCCACAGGGGAGAACACCGGGGAGCTGTTTTTT.

Ten or more counts support this clonotype. The junction differs from germline at one of its ends, possibly a read error. The V call is TRBV10-3, the J call TRBJ1-3; possibly TRBD1 for D (5 bases). Germline CDR1 is ENHRY and CDR2 is SYGVKD. The CDR3 loop spans 16 amino acids. The CDR3 coding sequence is TGTGCCATCAGGGACGGGACTTTAAGGGATGGAACCACCATATATTTT. Translated: CAIRDGTLRDGTTIYF.

In this sample, this clonotype turned up a few times. The gene calls are TRBV6-6 and TRBJ1-1; possible D gene TRBD1, 6 bases. The CDR3 contains 15 residues. V shed 2 bases and J shed 1 base, with 11 bases lying between them. The V gene's germline CDR1 is MNHNY and CDR2 SVGAGI (reference sequence). DNA of the CDR3: TGTGCCAGCAGTTACGGGGGACATACGAACACTGAAGCTTTCTTT. It yields the protein CASSYGGHTNTEAFF.

The rearrangement links TRBV4-3 to TRBJ2-5; D tentatively fits TRBD1 or TRBD2 (5 bases each). The CDR3 sequence is 15 residues long. CDR1 is LGHNA and CDR2 is YSLEER in the germline V gene. V was pared by 3 bases and J by 13 bases, with 24 bases between. The CDR3 region has the DNA TGCGCCAGCAGCCACGACCCGGGACCCCCGATTGACATGTACTTC. As protein: CASSHDPGPPIDMYF.

The CDR3 region is CASSHQGRGNIQYF. The CDR3 region has the DNA TGTGCCAGCAGCCACCAGGGTCGGGGAAACATTCAGTACTTC. The rearrangement joins TRBV3-1 to TRBJ2-4, with D tentatively TRBD1 or TRBD2 (5 bases each). There are 14 residues in the CDR3. The ends were cut back, 3 bases at V and 6 bases at J, with 12 bases in the middle. CDR1 and CDR2 from the germline V gene are LGHDT and YNNKEL (reference sequence).

This clonotype was counted many times. J is TRBJ2-2 and V is TRBV6-1, with 8 bases lining up with TRBD2. V was clipped by 5 bases and J by 1 base; unmatched bases: 3. Germline V gene sequence: CDR1 MNHNS, CDR2 SASEGT. This CDR3 comprises 15 residues. The CDR3 spells CASSPGTRNTGELFF. In DNA, the CDR3 is TGTGCCAGCAGTCCCGGGACTAGGAACACCGGGGAGCTGTTTTTT.

V usage is TRBV12-3 or TRBV12-4 and J usage is TRBJ2-7, with 7 bases matching TRBD2. The CDR3 runs to 14 residues. Trimming removed 3 bases from V and 2 bases from J; junction bases left unmatched: 4. CDR3 protein: CASSLSSGTYEQYF. The CDR3 DNA reads TGTGCCAGCAGTTTGTCTAGCGGAACCTACGAGCAGTACTTC.

In its sample, this clonotype was seen a few times. The genes are TRBV24-1 and TRBJ2-1, with TRBD2 matching over 7 bases. Germline-derived CDR1 and CDR2 are KGHDR and SFDVKD. The CDR3 loop spans 14 amino acids. J gave up 8 bases and V 4 bases, and 7 bases lay outside the gene matches. DNA of the CDR3: TGTGCCACCAGTGAGGGGGGGACTATCGATGAGCAGTTCTTC. It translates to CATSEGGTIDEQFF.

This clonotype was picked up many times. The V call is TRBV7-9, the J call TRBJ2-3; weak D call: TRBD2 (5 bases). CDR3 size: 12 residues. The germline V gene encodes CDR1 SEHNR and CDR2 FQNEAQ (reference sequence). The ends were cut back, 8 bases at V and 8 bases at J, with 14 bases in the middle. The CDR3, as DNA: TGTGCCAGCGGGTTAGCGAAAGGTACGCAGTATTTT. This codes for CASGLAKGTQYF.

The chain is built from TRBV5-1 and TRBJ1-2; weak D call: TRBD1 (6 bases). The germline V gene has CDR1 SGHRS and CDR2 YFSETQ. The V gene lost 3 bases and the J gene lost 4 bases, with 19 bases spanning the gap. The CDR3 totals 16 residues. As DNA, the CDR3 is TGCGCCAGCAGCTATGAAACAGGGTTTTTCGGCTATGGCTACACCTTC. Translation gives CASSYETGFFGYGYTF.

This clonotype was found many times. The chain uses TRBV2 and TRBJ1-6; weak D call: TRBD1 (5 bases). This CDR3 spans 15 amino acids. V dropped 8 bases and J dropped 0 bases, with 11 bases sitting between them. Germline CDR1 reads SNHLY; CDR2 reads FYNNEI. The CDR3, as DNA: TGTGCCAGCCTCAGGGAGAGCTCCTATAATTCACCCCTCCACTTT. Its translation is CASLRESSYNSPLHF.

This clonotype was counted at least ten times. The rearrangement links TRBV13 to TRBJ1-1; a possible D gene is TRBD1 (5 bases). Germline loops: CDR1 PRHDT, CDR2 FYEKMQ (reference sequence). The CDR3 covers 14 residues. Trimming left V 4 bases short and J 5 bases short, with 14 bases between. CDR3: CASSSRGVGTEAFF. CDR3 DNA sequence: TGTGCCAGCAGCTCGAGAGGGGTGGGGACTGAAGCTTTCTTT.

This clonotype was detected many times. The V call is TRBV7-6, the J call TRBJ1-2; 10 bases are shared with TRBD1. This CDR3 has 18 amino acids. Germline V CDR1 and CDR2: SGHVS, FNYEAQ. The J segment lost 4 bases and the V segment lost 3 bases, leaving 14 bases of the junction unmatched. Here the CDR3 DNA reads TGTGCCAGCAGCTTCGCTTTGCCCGACAGGGGGCGCACCTATGGCTACACCTTC. Protein sequence: CASSFALPDRGRTYGYTF.

This clonotype was observed at least ten times. This chain connects TRBV10-3 to TRBJ2-6; weak D call: TRBD2 (6 bases). CDR3 length equals 17 residues. Trimming removed 3 bases at V and 0 bases at J, with 12 bases between. Germline V lookup: CDR1 ENHRY, CDR2 SYGVKD. The chain's CDR3 is CAISESSVGSGANVLTF. The CDR3, as DNA: TGTGCCATCAGTGAATCTAGCGTAGGCTCTGGGGCCAACGTCCTGACTTTC.

The chain employs TRBV7-9 and TRBJ2-2; no clear D. The germline V gene encodes CDR1 SEHNR and CDR2 FQNEAQ (reference sequence). The CDR3 is made up of 16 amino acids. V was shortened by 2 bases and J by 4 bases, with 14 bases between the two germline ends. In DNA, the CDR3 is TGTGCCAGCAGCTTATTAGGCAGCCGGGCCACCGGGGAGCTGTTTTTT. It is translated as CASSLLGSRATGELFF.

This clonotype was recorded a few times. As DNA, the CDR3 is TGTGCCAGCAGCTTAAGGGGCCTCCAAGAGACCCAGTACTTC. Protein product: CASSLRGLQETQYF. The chain has TRBV7-3 and TRBJ2-5, with a tentative D call TRBD1 (5 bases). CDR3 size: 14 residues. CDR1 is SGHTA and CDR2 is FQGTGA in the germline V gene. V was shortened by 1 base and J by 1 base, with 7 bases between the two germline ends.

This clonotype has just a few counts. This chain uses TRBV29-1 with TRBJ2-4; no reliable D call. Germline-derived CDR1 and CDR2 are SQVTM and ANQGSEA. Trimming removed 4 bases from V and 7 bases from J, with 11 bases in between. CDR3 length: 12 amino acids. In DNA, the CDR3 is TGCAGCGTTGTCTTCCGAAAGAACATTCAGTACTTC. It yields the protein CSVVFRKNIQYF.

This clonotype has more than one count but fewer than ten. V is TRBV20-1 and J is TRBJ1-2; maybe TRBD1 (5 bases). Per germline, CDR1 DFQATT and CDR2 SNEGSKA (reference sequence). V was shortened by 0 bases and J by 4 bases, with 15 bases between the two germline ends. The length of the CDR3 is 15 residues. Written as DNA, the CDR3 is TGCAGTGCTAGAGACAGGAGGCTGGGGGTCTATGGCTACACCTTC. This encodes CSARDRRLGVYGYTF.

The V gene is TRBV5-1, the J gene TRBJ1-2; D unclear. Germline V CDR1 and CDR2: SGHRS, YFSETQ. V lost 0 bases to trimming and J lost 4 bases, with 13 bases between them. The CDR3 consists of 15 residues. The CDR3 coding sequence is TGCGCCAGCAGCTTGGGAGAGTCCGTCCCCTATGGCTACACCTTC. Translation: CASSLGESVPYGYTF.

This clonotype appeared a few times. The chain joins TRBV24-1 to TRBJ2-7; the D is unclear. Trimming removed 0 bases from V and 6 bases from J, with 8 bases in between. CDR1 KGHDR and CDR2 SFDVKD come from the germline V gene. The CDR3 runs to 13 residues. The CDR3 DNA is TGTGCCACCAGTGATTTGTGGGGTTCCGAGCAGTACTTC. Translated: CATSDLWGSEQYF.

This clonotype has only a few counts. The chain has TRBV6-1 and TRBJ1-5; no reliable D call. Germline assignment: CDR1 MNHNS and CDR2 SASEGT. This CDR3 spans 15 amino acids. The V gene lost 0 bases and the J gene lost 9 bases, with 15 bases spanning the gap. The CDR3 loop is CASSEANPPGLPQHF. CDR3 DNA sequence: TGTGCCAGCAGTGAAGCGAACCCCCCGGGGTTGCCCCAGCATTTT.

The gene calls are TRBV6-5 and TRBJ1-2; TRBD1 might be the D (5 bases). Trimming cost V 2 bases and J 7 bases, with 8 bases left between them. The CDR3 contains 12 residues. Germline CDR1 and CDR2: MNHEY and SVGAGI. The chain's CDR3 is CASSYQGSGYTF. The CDR3 region has the DNA TGTGCCAGCAGTTACCAGGGAAGTGGCTACACCTTC.

The genes are TRBV28 and TRBJ2-7, with TRBD2 matching 12 bases. Germline CDR1 reads MDHEN; CDR2 reads SYDVKM. CDR3 size: 15 residues. Germline trimming cut 6 bases from V and 5 bases from J; bases unmatched to any gene: 8. The CDR3 bases are TGTGCCAGCAGCCAATGGACTAGCGGGACCCACGAGCAGTACTTC. It specifies CASSQWTSGTHEQYF.

The rearrangement uses TRBV5-4 and TRBJ1-2; possible D gene TRBD1, 5 bases. CDR1 is SGHNT, CDR2 YYREEE, per germline (reference sequence). This CDR3 has 17 residues. The V gene lost 0 bases and the J gene lost 6 bases, with 21 bases spanning the gap. The CDR3 reads CASSLEGGNRPSHGYTF. Written as DNA, the CDR3 is TGTGCCAGCAGCTTGGAGGGAGGAAACAGGCCCTCCCATGGCTACACCTTC.

This chain connects TRBV4-1 to TRBJ1-1; TRBD1 aligns across 8 bases. Germline trimming cut 4 bases from V and 5 bases from J; bases unmatched to any gene: 9. The germline CDR1 and CDR2 sequences are MGHRA and YSYEKL. The CDR3 consists of 15 residues. The CDR3 DNA sequence: TGCGCCAGCAGCCGTAAGGCAGGGGGCGTTACTGAAGCTTTCTTT. Translated, it gives CASSRKAGGVTEAFF.